Detailed here is one T cell receptor (beta chain). Its antigen is still unknown. Germline V lookup: CDR1 ENHRY, CDR2 SYGVKD. V dropped 0 bases and J dropped 6 bases, with 7 bases sitting between them. This CDR3 has 13 residues. This specimen comes from a study of post-analysis software for immune sequencing data. cDNA libraries for TCR beta contained unique molecular identifiers. Input populations of about 0.95 to 10 million T cells gave rise to roughly 500,000 cDNA molecules. Via MiXCR, TCRdb re-called the PCR reads, giving one row per CDR3 protein. The sample includes 550,000 to 700,000 distinct CDR3 sequences, roughly 40% of them seen just once. General study findings and limits: Elevated frequency relative to controls characterized 4 or 5 TRBV segments in patients, TRBV5-6, TRBV5-1 and TRBV20-1 among them.

The TCR originated in a girl aged 5 to 17 with multiple sclerosis. Sequencing was carried out using blood. V usage is TRBV10-3 and J usage is TRBJ2-3, with unresolved D. The CDR3 nucleotides read TGTGCCATCAGTGAGTCGCCCGGGGATACGCAGTATTTT. This gives the protein CAISESPGDTQYF.